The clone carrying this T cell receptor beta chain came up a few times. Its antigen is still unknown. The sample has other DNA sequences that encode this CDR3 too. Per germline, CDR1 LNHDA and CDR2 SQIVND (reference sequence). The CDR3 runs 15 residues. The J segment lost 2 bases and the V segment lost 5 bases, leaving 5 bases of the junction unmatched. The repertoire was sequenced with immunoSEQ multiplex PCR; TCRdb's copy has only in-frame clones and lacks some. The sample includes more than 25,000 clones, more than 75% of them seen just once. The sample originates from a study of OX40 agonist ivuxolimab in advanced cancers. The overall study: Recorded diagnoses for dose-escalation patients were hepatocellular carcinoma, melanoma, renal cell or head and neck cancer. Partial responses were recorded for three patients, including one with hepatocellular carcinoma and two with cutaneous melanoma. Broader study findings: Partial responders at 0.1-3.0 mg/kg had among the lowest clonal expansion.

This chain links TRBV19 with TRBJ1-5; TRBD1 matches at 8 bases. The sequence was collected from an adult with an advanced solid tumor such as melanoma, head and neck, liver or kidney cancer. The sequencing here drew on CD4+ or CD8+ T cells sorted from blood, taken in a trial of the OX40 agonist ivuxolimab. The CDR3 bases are TGTGCCAGTAGTGCATGGGGACAGGGCAATCAGCCCCAGCATTTT. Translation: CASSAWGQGNQPQHF.